The 16 T cell receptor beta chains below were found in one sample sequenced in a study of cytomegalovirus exposure and HLA in healthy donors. Use of 60 Vbeta and 13 Jbeta primers characterized the PCR. Here immunoSEQ multiplex PCR was the method, and the copy in TCRdb shows in-frame clones only, minus some. Of under 250,000 clones in the sample, 82% were seen once. The sample comprised PBMCs. These receptors were collected from a man in his forties in good health and CMV-seropositive.

The V gene is TRBV5-1, the J gene TRBJ2-2; a weak D match, TRBD2 (5 bases). Germline lookup yields CDR1 SGHRS and CDR2 YFSETQ. The CDR3 consists of 15 residues. The V end lost 7 bases, the J end lost 1 base, and 14 bases lay between the germline ends. This CDR3 is CASEGGALNTGELFF. CDR3 coding DNA: TGCGCCAGCGAGGGCGGAGCCTTGAACACCGGGGAGCTGTTTTTT.

This sequence joins TRBV5-4 and TRBJ2-1; 11 bases align to TRBD2. V shed 1 base, J shed 3 bases, and the junction held 3 bases outside the gene matches. Germline V gene lookup returns CDR1 SGHNT and CDR2 YYREEE (reference sequence). The CDR3 is made up of 16 amino acids. CDR3 coding DNA: TGTGCCAGCAGCTTGAAGACTAGCGGGATCTACAATGAGCAGTTCTTC. It yields the protein CASSLKTSGIYNEQFF.

V usage is TRBV6-1 and J usage is TRBJ1-1, with TRBD1 identical over 8 bases. Germline trimming cut 0 bases from V and 5 bases from J; bases unmatched to any gene: 8. Germline CDR1 is MNHNS and CDR2 is SASEGT. This CDR3 is built from 16 residues. The CDR3 sequence is CASSEALQGGATEAFF. CDR3 in DNA: TGTGCCAGCAGTGAAGCCCTACAGGGGGGGGCGACTGAAGCTTTCTTT.

The chain links TRBV19 to TRBJ2-5; TRBD2 might be the D (6 bases). Trimming pared 3 bases from V and 7 bases from J, leaving 18 bases between. Germline V gene lookup returns CDR1 LNHDA and CDR2 SQIVND (reference sequence). The CDR3 contains 15 residues. The CDR3 protein is CASSIGWRDGGTQYF. The DNA for the CDR3 is TGTGCCAGTAGTATCGGGTGGCGGGATGGGGGGACCCAGTACTTC.

Comments on this clone: In the same sample, other DNA sequences code for this CDR3. V usage is TRBV5-1 and J usage is TRBJ2-1; tentatively, D is TRBD1 (6 bases). The CDR3 contains 13 residues. CDR1 SGHRS and CDR2 YFSETQ come from the germline V gene. V was shortened by 2 bases and J by 6 bases, with 9 bases between the two germline ends. CDR3 coding DNA: TGCGCCAGCAGCTTACAGGGCGGCAATGAGCAGTTCTTC. It encodes CASSLQGGNEQFF.

V and J are TRBV19 and TRBJ2-3; 7 bases map to TRBD2. Germline lookup yields CDR1 LNHDA and CDR2 SQIVND (reference sequence). The V gene end was trimmed by 4 bases and the J gene end by 2 bases; junction bases not matched to a gene: 6. CDR3 size: 15 residues. This CDR3 reads CASSTRAGITDTQYF. In DNA form, the CDR3 reads TGTGCCAGTAGTACCCGAGCGGGAATCACAGATACGCAGTATTTT.

J is TRBJ2-3 and V is TRBV7-3; no clear D gene. V dropped 1 base and J dropped 4 bases, with 6 bases sitting between them. Germline values: CDR1 SGHTA, CDR2 FQGTGA. The CDR3 has 13 residues. DNA for the CDR3: TGTGCCAGCAGCTTAAATACAGCAGATACGCAGTATTTT. Its translation: CASSLNTADTQYF.

V gene TRBV6-5 combines with J gene TRBJ2-1, with D possibly matching TRBD2 (6 bases). Germline-derived CDR1 and CDR2 are MNHEY and SVGAGI. The CDR3 loop spans 16 amino acids. V was shortened by 0 bases and J by 2 bases, with 11 bases between the two germline ends. The CDR3 reads CASSYSSGVAYNEQFF. The CDR3 DNA is TGTGCCAGCAGTTACTCGTCGGGAGTGGCCTACAATGAGCAGTTCTTC.

The chain links TRBV19 to TRBJ1-5, with no clear D. V gave up 3 bases and J gave up 9 bases, with 12 bases separating them. Germline V gene sequence: CDR1 LNHDA, CDR2 SQIVND (reference sequence). This CDR3 region has 13 residues. The CDR3 nucleotides are TGTGCCAGTAGTATCCGTGGAGGAGGGCCCCAGCATTTT. It encodes CASSIRGGGPQHF.

This clone is a singleton in its sample. The J gene is TRBJ2-2, the V gene TRBV10-2; 13 bases match TRBD2. CDR1 and CDR2 from the germline V gene are WSHSY and SAAADI. This CDR3 contains 16 residues. V lost 8 bases to trimming and J lost 5 bases; unmatched junction nucleotides: 8. The chain's CDR3 is CASRTSGSRGTGELFF. The CDR3 coding sequence is TGCGCCAGCCGGACTAGCGGGAGTCGTGGGACCGGGGAGCTGTTTTTT.

The V and J genes are TRBV6-5 and TRBJ1-5; 10 bases are shared with TRBD1. The trim removed 6 bases at V and 4 bases at J, leaving 6 bases unmatched. The germline V gene encodes CDR1 MNHEY and CDR2 SVGAGI. The CDR3 consists of 15 residues. The CDR3 protein is CASRRDRGHNQPQHF. The CDR3 DNA follows: TGTGCCAGCAGACGGGACAGGGGCCATAATCAGCCCCAGCATTTT.

The rearrangement uses TRBV6-6 and TRBJ1-3, with 7 bases matching TRBD1. This CDR3 is built from 16 residues. V lost 0 bases to trimming and J lost 2 bases; unmatched junction nucleotides: 4. Germline V gives CDR1 MNHNY, CDR2 SVGAGI (reference sequence). The CDR3 spells CASSYSGQNPGNTIYF. As DNA, the CDR3 is TGTGCCAGCAGTTACTCGGGACAGAACCCTGGAAACACCATATATTTT.

A few counts support this clone. V and J are TRBV5-4 and TRBJ2-5; possibly TRBD2 for D (5 bases). V was clipped by 4 bases and J by 5 bases, with 24 bases between them. This CDR3 spans 17 amino acids. The germline CDR1 and CDR2 sequences are SGHNT and YYREEE (reference sequence). In DNA form, the CDR3 reads TGTGCCAGCAGCGAGAGCCGGGGTTGGATCCAGTCGGAGACCCAGTACTTC. Protein product: CASSESRGWIQSETQYF.

The chain links TRBV28 to TRBJ2-5; 9 positions match TRBD2. Germline V gene data show CDR1 as MDHEN and CDR2 as SYDVKM. Losses at the gene ends were 5 bases for V and 9 bases for J; bases not matched to a gene: 10. There are 14 residues in the CDR3. The CDR3 nucleotides are TGTGCCAGCAGTCTAGCGGGGTCCCAATCGGCCCAGTACTTC. Translated: CASSLAGSQSAQYF.

The chain couples TRBV4-1 to TRBJ2-7, with a weak D call TRBD2 (6 bases). The V and J ends lost 3 bases and 0 bases respectively, with 18 bases between them. The CDR3 has 17 residues. Per germline, CDR1 MGHRA and CDR2 YSYEKL. This CDR3 is CASSHLLRGRFSYEQYF. The CDR3 bases are TGCGCCAGCAGCCACCTACTGCGGGGCCGCTTCTCCTACGAGCAGTACTTC.

This clone has only one observation. V and J are TRBV6-6 and TRBJ2-5, with 11 positions matching TRBD1. Trimming cost V 7 bases and J 5 bases; bases outside gene matches: 6. The CDR3 is 14 amino acids. Germline values: CDR1 MNHNY, CDR2 SVGAGI (reference sequence). The CDR3 reads CASTRDRGKETQYF. The CDR3 DNA follows: TGTGCCAGCACCCGGGACAGGGGGAAGGAGACCCAGTACTTC.